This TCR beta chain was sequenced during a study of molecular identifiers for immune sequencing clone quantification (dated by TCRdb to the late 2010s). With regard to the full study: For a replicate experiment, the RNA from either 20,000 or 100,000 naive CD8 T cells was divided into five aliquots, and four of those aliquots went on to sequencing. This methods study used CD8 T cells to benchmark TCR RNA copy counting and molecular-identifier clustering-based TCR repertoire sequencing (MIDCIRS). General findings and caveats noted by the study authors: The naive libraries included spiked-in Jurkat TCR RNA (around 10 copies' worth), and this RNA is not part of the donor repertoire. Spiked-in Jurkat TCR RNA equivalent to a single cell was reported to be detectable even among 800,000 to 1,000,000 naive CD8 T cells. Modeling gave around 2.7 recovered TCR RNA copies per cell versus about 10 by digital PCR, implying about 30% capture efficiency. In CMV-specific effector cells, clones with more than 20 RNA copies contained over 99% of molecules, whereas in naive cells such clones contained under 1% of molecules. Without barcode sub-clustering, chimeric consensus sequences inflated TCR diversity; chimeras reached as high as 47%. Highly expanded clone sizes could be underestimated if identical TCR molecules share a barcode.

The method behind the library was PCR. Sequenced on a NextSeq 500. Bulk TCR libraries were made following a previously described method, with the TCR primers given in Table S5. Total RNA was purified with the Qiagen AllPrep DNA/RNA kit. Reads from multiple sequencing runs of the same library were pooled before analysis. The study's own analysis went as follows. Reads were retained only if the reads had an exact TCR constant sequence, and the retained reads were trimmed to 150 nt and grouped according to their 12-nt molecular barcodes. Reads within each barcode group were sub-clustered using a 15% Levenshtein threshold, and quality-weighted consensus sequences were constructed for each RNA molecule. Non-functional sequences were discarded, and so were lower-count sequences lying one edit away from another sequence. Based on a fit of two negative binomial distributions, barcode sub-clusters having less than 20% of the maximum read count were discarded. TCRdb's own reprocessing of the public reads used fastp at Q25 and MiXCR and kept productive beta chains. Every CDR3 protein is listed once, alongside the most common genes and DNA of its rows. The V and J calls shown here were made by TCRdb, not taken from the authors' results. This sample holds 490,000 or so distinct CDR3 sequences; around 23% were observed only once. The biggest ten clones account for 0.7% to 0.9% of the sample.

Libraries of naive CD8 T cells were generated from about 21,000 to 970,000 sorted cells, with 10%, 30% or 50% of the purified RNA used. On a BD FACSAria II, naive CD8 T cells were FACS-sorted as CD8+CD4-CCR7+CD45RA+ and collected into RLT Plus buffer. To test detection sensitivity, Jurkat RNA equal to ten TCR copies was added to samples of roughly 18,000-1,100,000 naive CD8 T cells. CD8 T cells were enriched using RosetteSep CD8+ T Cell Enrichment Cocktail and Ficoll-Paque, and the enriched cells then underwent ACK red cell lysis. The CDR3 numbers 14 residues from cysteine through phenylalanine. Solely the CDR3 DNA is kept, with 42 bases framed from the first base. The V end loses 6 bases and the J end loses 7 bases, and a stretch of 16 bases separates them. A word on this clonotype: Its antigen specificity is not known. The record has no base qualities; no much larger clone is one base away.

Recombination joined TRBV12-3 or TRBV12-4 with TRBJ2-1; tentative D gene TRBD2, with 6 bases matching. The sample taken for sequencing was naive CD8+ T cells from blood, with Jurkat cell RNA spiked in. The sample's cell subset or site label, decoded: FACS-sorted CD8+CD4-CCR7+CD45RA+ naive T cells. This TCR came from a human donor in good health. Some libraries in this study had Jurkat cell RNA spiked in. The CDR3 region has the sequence CASREGLRGNEQFF. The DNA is TGTGCCAGCAGGGAGGGACTCCGGGGTAATGAGCAGTTCTTC.